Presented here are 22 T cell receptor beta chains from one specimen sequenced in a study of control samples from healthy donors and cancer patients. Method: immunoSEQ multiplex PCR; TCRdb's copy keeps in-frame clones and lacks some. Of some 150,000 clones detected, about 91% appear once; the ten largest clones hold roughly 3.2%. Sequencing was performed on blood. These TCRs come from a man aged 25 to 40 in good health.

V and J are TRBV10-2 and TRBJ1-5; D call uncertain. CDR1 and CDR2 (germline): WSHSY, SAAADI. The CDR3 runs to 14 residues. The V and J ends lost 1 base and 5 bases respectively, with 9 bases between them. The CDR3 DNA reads TGCGCCAGCAGTGAGTTGGCAGAGTATCAGCCCCAGCATTTT. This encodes CASSELAEYQPQHF.

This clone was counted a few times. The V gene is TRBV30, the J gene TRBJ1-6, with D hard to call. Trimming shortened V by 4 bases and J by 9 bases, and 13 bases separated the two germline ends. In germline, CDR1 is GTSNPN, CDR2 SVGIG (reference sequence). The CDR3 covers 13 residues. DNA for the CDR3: TGTGCCTGGACGGAGGTTGATTTTTCACCCCTCCACTTT. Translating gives CAWTEVDFSPLHF. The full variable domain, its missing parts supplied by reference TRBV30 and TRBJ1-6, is SQTIHQWPATLVQPVGSPLSLECTVEGTSNPNLYWYRQAAGRGLQLLFYSVGIGQISSEVPQNLSASRPQDRQFILSSKKLLLSDSGFYLCAWTEVDFSPLHFGNGTRLTVT.

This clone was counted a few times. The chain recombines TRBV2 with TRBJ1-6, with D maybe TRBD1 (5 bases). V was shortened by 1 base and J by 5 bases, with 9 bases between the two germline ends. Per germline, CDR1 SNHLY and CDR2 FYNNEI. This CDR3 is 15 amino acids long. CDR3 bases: TGTGCCAGCAGTGAAGGCAGGGCGAATAATTCACCCCTCCACTTT. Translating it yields CASSEGRANNSPLHF.

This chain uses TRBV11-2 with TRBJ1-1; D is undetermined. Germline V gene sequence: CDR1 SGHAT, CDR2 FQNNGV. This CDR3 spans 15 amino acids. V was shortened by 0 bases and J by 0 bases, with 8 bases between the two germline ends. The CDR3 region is CASSLDRILNTEAFF. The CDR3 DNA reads TGTGCCAGCAGCTTAGACCGTATATTGAACACTGAAGCTTTCTTT.

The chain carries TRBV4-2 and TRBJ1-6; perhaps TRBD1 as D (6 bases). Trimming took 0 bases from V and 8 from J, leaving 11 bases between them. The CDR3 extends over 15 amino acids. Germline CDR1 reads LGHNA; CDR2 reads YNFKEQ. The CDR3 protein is CASSQEVGAHSPLHF. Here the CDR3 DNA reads TGTGCCAGCAGCCAAGAGGTGGGGGCTCATTCACCCCTCCACTTT.

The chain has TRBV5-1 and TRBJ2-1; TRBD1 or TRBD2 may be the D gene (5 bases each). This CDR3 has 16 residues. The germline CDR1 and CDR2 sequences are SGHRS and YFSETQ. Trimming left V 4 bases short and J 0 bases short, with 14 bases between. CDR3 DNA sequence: TGCGCCAGCAGCCGGGACGGATCCCTCTCCTACAATGAGCAGTTCTTC. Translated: CASSRDGSLSYNEQFF. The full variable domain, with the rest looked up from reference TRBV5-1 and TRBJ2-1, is KAGVTQTPRYLIKTRGQQVTLSCSPISGHRSVSWYQQTPGQGLQFLFEYFSETQRNKGNFPGRFSGRQFSNSRSEMNVSTLELGDSALYLCASSRDGSLSYNEQFFGPGTRLTVL.

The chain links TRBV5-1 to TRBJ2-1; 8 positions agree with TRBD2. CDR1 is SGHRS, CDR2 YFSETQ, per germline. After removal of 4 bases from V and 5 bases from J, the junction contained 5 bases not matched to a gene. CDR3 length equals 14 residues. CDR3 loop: CASSPGGLDNEQFF. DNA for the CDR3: TGCGCCAGCAGCCCGGGGGGGTTAGACAATGAGCAGTTCTTC.

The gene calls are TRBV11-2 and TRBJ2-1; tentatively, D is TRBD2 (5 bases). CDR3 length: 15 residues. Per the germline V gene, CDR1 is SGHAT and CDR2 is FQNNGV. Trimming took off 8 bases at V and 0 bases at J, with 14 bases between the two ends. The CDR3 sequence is CASHRGLDSYNEQFF. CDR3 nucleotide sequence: TGTGCCAGCCACCGCGGGCTGGACTCCTACAATGAGCAGTTCTTC.

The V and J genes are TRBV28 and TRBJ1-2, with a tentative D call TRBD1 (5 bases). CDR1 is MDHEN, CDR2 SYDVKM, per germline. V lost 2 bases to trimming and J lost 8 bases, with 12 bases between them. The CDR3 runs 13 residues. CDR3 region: CASSLRRVEGYTF. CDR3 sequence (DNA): TGTGCCAGCAGTTTACGCAGGGTGGAGGGCTACACCTTC.

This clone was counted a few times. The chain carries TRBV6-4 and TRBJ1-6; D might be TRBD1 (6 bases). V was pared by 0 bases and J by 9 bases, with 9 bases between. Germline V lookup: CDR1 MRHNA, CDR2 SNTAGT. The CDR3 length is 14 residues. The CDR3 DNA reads TGTGCCAGCAGTGACTCGAGCAGGGGTTCACCCCTCCACTTT. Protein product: CASSDSSRGSPLHF.

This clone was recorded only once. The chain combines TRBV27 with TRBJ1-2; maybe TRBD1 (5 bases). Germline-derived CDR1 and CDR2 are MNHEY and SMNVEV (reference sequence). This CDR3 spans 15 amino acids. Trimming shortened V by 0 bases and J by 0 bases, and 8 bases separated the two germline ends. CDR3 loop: CASSLSRGTNYGYTF. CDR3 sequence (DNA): TGTGCCAGCAGTTTATCTCGGGGGACTAACTATGGCTACACCTTC.

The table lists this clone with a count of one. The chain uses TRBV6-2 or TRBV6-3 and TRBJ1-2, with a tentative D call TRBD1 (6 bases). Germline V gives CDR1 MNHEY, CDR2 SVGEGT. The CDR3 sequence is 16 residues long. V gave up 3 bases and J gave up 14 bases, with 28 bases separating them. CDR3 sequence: CASSYSLRTAGPVQTF. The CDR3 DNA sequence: TGTGCCAGCAGTTATTCGCTCAGGACAGCTGGTCCGGTTCAAACCTTC.

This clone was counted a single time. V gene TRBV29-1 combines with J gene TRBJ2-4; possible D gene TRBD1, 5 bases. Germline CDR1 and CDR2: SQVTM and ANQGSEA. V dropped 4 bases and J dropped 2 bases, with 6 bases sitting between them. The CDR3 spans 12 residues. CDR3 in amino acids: CSVGQTKNIQYF. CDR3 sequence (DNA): TGCAGCGTTGGACAGACCAAAAACATTCAGTACTTC.

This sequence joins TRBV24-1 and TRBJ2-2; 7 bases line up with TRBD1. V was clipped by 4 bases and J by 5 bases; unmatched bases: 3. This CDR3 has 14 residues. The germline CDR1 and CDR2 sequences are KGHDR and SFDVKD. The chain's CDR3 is CATSDRGFTGELFF. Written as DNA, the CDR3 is TGTGCCACCAGTGACAGGGGGTTTACCGGGGAGCTGTTTTTT.

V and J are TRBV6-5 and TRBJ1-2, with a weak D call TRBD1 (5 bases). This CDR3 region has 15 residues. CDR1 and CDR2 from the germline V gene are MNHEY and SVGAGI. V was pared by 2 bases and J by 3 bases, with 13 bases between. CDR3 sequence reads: CASSYGQGTHYGYTF. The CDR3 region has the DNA TGTGCCAGCAGTTACGGTCAGGGCACCCACTATGGCTACACCTTC.

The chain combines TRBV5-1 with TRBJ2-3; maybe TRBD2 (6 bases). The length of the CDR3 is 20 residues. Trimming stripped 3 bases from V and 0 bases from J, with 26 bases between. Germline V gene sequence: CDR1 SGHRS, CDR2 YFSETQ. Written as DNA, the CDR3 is TGCGCCAGCAGCTCTCGACACTCTGGTAGTAGCGGAGCCAGCACAGATACGCAGTATTTT. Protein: CASSSRHSGSSGASTDTQYF.

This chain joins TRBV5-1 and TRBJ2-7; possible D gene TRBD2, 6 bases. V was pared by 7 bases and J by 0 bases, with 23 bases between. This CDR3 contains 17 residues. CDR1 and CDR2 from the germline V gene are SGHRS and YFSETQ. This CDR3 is CASSPGEALVNSYEQYF. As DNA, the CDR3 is TGCGCCAGCTCCCCGGGGGAGGCATTAGTGAACTCCTACGAGCAGTACTTC. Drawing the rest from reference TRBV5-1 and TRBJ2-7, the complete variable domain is KAGVTQTPRYLIKTRGQQVTLSCSPISGHRSVSWYQQTPGQGLQFLFEYFSETQRNKGNFPGRFSGRQFSNSRSEMNVSTLELGDSALYLCASSPGEALVNSYEQYFGPGTRLTVT.

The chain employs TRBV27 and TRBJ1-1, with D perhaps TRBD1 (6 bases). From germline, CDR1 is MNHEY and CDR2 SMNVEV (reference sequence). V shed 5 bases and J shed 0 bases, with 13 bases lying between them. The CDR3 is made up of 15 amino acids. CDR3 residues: CASSPRTVLNTEAFF. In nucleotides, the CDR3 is TGTGCCAGCAGTCCCAGGACAGTCTTGAACACTGAAGCTTTCTTT.

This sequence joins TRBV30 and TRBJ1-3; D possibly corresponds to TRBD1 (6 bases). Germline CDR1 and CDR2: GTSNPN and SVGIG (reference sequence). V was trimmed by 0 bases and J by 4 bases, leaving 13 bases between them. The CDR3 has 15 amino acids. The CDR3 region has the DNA TGTGCCTGGAGTGTAACTAGGGGGAAAGGAAACACCATATATTTT. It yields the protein CAWSVTRGKGNTIYF. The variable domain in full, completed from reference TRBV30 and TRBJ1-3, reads SQTIHQWPATLVQPVGSPLSLECTVEGTSNPNLYWYRQAAGRGLQLLFYSVGIGQISSEVPQNLSASRPQDRQFILSSKKLLLSDSGFYLCAWSVTRGKGNTIYFGEGSWLTVV.

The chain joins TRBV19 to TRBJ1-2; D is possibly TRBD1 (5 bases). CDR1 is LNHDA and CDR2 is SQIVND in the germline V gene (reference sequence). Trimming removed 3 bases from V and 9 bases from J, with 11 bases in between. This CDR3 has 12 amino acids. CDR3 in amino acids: CASSIQGKRYTF. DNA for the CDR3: TGTGCCAGTAGTATCCAGGGAAAACGCTACACCTTC.

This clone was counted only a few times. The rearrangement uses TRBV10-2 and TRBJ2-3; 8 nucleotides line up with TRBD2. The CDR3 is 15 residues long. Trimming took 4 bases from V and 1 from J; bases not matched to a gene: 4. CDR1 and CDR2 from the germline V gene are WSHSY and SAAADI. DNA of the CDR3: TGCGCCAGCAGTGGTGGAGCGGGGGGCACAGATACGCAGTATTTT. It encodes CASSGGAGGTDTQYF.

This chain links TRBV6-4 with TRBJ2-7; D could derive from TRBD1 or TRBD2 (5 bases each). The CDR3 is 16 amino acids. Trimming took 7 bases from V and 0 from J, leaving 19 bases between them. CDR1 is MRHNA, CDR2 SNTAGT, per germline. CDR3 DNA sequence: TGTGCCAGCAATGGAACTAGGGGCCCTAGCTCCTACGAGCAGTACTTC. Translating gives CASNGTRGPSSYEQYF.